One and the same sample provided the 21 T cell receptor beta chains below, sequenced in a study of STAT3 mutations in large granular lymphocyte leukemia. Study results and caveats: Every T-cell large granular lymphocyte leukemia patient had at least one immunodominant TCR beta clonotype.

What these receptors recognize is not known. Method: immunoSEQ multiplex PCR; TCRdb's copy keeps in-frame clones and lacks some. The table shows approximately 27,000 clones, with roughly 80% occurring only once. Material for sequencing was peripheral blood mononuclear cells. These receptors originate from a woman between 45 and 60 years old with T-cell large granular lymphocyte leukemia. Some clones in this sample may be carry-over from other donors' samples.

To note about this clone: Other DNA sequences in the sample encode the same CDR3. The rearrangement links TRBV28 to TRBJ2-7; D unresolved. The CDR3 has 13 amino acids. Germline V gene data show CDR1 as MDHEN and CDR2 as SYDVKM. Trimming pared 3 bases from V and 1 base from J, leaving 7 bases between. The CDR3 region is CASSLGRSYEQYF. CDR3 in DNA: TGTGCCAGCAGTTTGGGCAGATCCTACGAGCAGTACTTC.

V and J are TRBV5-6 and TRBJ1-2; D is possibly TRBD1 (5 bases). V lost 3 bases, J lost 6 bases, and 12 bases lay in between. The length of the CDR3 is 13 residues. Germline CDR1 and CDR2: SGHDT and YYEEEE. CDR3 sequence (DNA): TGTGCCAGCAGCTGGAGATCAGGGAATGGCTACACCTTC. The encoded protein is CASSWRSGNGYTF.

This rearrangement joins TRBV18 to TRBJ2-1; TRBD1 aligns across 8 bases. There are 13 residues in the CDR3. After removal of 4 bases from V and 6 bases from J, the junction contained 2 bases not matched to a gene. Per germline, CDR1 KGHSH and CDR2 LQKENI. CDR3 nucleotides: TGTGCCAGCTCACTAACAGGGGGCAATGAGCAGTTCTTC. It translates to CASSLTGGNEQFF.

This clone occurred a few times. A junction end diverges from the germline sequence, so it may reflect a read error. The chain carries TRBV28 and TRBJ1-5; 7 positions match TRBD1. The CDR3 has 14 amino acids. CDR1 is MDHEN, CDR2 SYDVKM, per germline. CDR3 region: CASRPGTAGGPQHF. CDR3 in DNA: TGTGCTAGCAGGCCCGGGACAGCCGGAGGGCCCCAGCATTTT. Using reference TRBV28 and TRBJ1-5 for the parts outside the CDR3, the full variable domain is DVKVTQSSRYLVKRTGEKVFLECVQDMDHENMFWYRQDPGLGLRLIYFSYDVKMKEKGDIPEGYSVSREKKERFSLILESASTNQTSMYLCASRPGTAGGPQHFGDGTRLSIL.

This clone came up a few times. J is TRBJ2-7 and V is TRBV10-3; D possibly corresponds to TRBD1 (6 bases). The V end was cut by 5 bases, the J end by 2 bases, with 16 bases between. Looked up from germline, CDR1 is ENHRY and CDR2 is SYGVKD. This CDR3 has 15 amino acids. CDR3 in amino acids: CAISSTGFGTYEQYF. In DNA form, the CDR3 reads TGTGCCATCAGTTCCACAGGGTTTGGAACCTACGAGCAGTACTTC.

This rearrangement joins TRBV11-3 to TRBJ2-3; a weak D match, TRBD2 (5 bases). Trimming stripped 1 base from V and 0 bases from J, with 11 bases between. Germline V gene sequence: CDR1 SGHNT, CDR2 YENEEA. The CDR3 sequence is 16 residues long. The CDR3 protein is CASSLGGGLSTDTQYF. CDR3 DNA sequence: TGTGCCAGCAGCTTAGGAGGTGGACTGAGCACAGATACGCAGTATTTT.

This chain links TRBV18 with TRBJ2-2; D might be TRBD1 or TRBD2, each matching 5 bases. Germline V CDR1 and CDR2: KGHSH, LQKENI. This CDR3 has 17 amino acids. Trimming stripped 4 bases from V and 3 bases from J, with 18 bases between. The CDR3 region is CASSRNRGETYTGELFF. The CDR3 nucleotides are TGTGCCAGCTCACGAAACCGGGGCGAAACCTACACCGGGGAGCTGTTTTTT.

V and J are TRBV5-1 and TRBJ2-3; 9 bases line up with TRBD2. The CDR3 has 17 residues. The V segment lost 4 bases and the J segment 0 bases; nucleotides outside the gene matches: 9. The germline V gene encodes CDR1 SGHRS and CDR2 YFSETQ. CDR3 nucleotides: TGCGCCAGCAGCGACGGGACTAGCCCCATTAGCACAGATACGCAGTATTTT. Translated: CASSDGTSPISTDTQYF. The whole variable domain, filled in from reference TRBV5-1 and TRBJ2-3, reads KAGVTQTPRYLIKTRGQQVTLSCSPISGHRSVSWYQQTPGQGLQFLFEYFSETQRNKGNFPGRFSGRQFSNSRSEMNVSTLELGDSALYLCASSDGTSPISTDTQYFGPGTRLTVL.

In its sample, this clone was seen once. This sequence joins TRBV23-1 and TRBJ1-2, with a possible D match to TRBD1 (6 bases). TRBV23-1 counts as an open reading frame of uncertain function. The CDR3 extends over 13 amino acids. V lost 9 bases and J 0 bases, leaving 11 bases between the germline ends. The CDR3: CARVQGPNYGYTF. In nucleotides, the CDR3 is TGCGCCAGGGTACAGGGACCTAACTATGGCTACACCTTC.

The chain carries TRBV27 and TRBJ1-2, with 9 bases matching TRBD1. The V segment lost 6 bases and the J segment 4 bases; nucleotides outside the gene matches: 6. This CDR3 spans 14 amino acids. Germline V CDR1 and CDR2: MNHEY, SMNVEV (reference sequence). Here the CDR3 reads CASRGTGTIYGYTF. For the CDR3, the DNA is TGTGCCAGCAGGGGGACAGGGACGATCTATGGCTACACCTTC.

This clone was seen more than once but under ten times. The V and J genes are TRBV7-2 and TRBJ2-3, with no clear D. V gave up 5 bases and J gave up 1 base, with 10 bases separating them. CDR1 and CDR2 (germline): SGHTA, FQGNSA. This CDR3 region has 14 residues. CDR3 coding DNA: TGTGCCAGCAGCCTCGGACCGGGCACAGATACGCAGTATTTT. Protein sequence: CASSLGPGTDTQYF.

The chain employs TRBV5-1 and TRBJ1-5, with a possible D match to TRBD1 (6 bases). The germline V gene encodes CDR1 SGHRS and CDR2 YFSETQ. The CDR3 is made up of 13 amino acids. V dropped 0 bases and J dropped 6 bases, with 7 bases sitting between them. CDR3 sequence: CASSLGRGQPQHF. The CDR3, as DNA: TGCGCCAGCAGCTTGGGCAGGGGTCAGCCCCAGCATTTT.

This clone has more than one count but fewer than ten. The V call is TRBV7-3, the J call TRBJ1-2, with D maybe TRBD1 (6 bases). V was trimmed by 8 bases and J by 8 bases, leaving 18 bases between them. In germline, CDR1 is SGHTA, CDR2 FQGTGA. CDR3 length: 13 amino acids. CDR3 nucleotides: TGTGCCAGCGGCCGTGGGGGGGGCTTAGGCTACACCTTC. Encoded protein: CASGRGGGLGYTF.

The rearrangement links TRBV30 to TRBJ2-3; D ambiguous. The CDR3 runs 12 residues. V lost 0 bases and J 3 bases, leaving 4 bases between the germline ends. The germline V gene has CDR1 GTSNPN and CDR2 SVGIG (reference sequence). The CDR3 loop is CAWSVGTDTQYF. In nucleotides, the CDR3 is TGTGCCTGGAGTGTAGGGACAGATACGCAGTATTTT.

The J gene is TRBJ2-7, the V gene TRBV6-5, with 8 bases that match TRBD1. The CDR3 totals 14 residues. The trim removed 6 bases at V and 2 bases at J, leaving 6 bases unmatched. CDR1 MNHEY and CDR2 SVGAGI come from the germline V gene. The CDR3 sequence: CASRFDRGAYEQYF. In DNA, the CDR3 is TGTGCCAGCAGATTTGACAGGGGCGCCTACGAGCAGTACTTC.

The V and J genes are TRBV27 and TRBJ1-2; 7 bases map to TRBD1. In germline, CDR1 is MNHEY, CDR2 SMNVEV (reference sequence). The CDR3 spans 15 residues. After removal of 5 bases from V and 8 bases from J, the junction contained 14 bases not matched to a gene. CDR3: CASSPRLTGTNGYTF. The CDR3 bases are TGTGCCAGCAGTCCACGGTTGACAGGGACCAACGGCTACACCTTC.

The rearrangement links TRBV25-1 to TRBJ2-2; no definite D call. Trimming pared 1 base from V and 4 bases from J, leaving 16 bases between. The germline gives CDR1 MGHDK, CDR2 SYGVNS. The CDR3 loop spans 17 amino acids. The DNA for the CDR3 is TGTGCCAGCAGTGAATTAAGGTCTACGCCCGTCACCGGGGAGCTGTTTTTT. Its protein product is CASSELRSTPVTGELFF.

V and J are TRBV27 and TRBJ2-3; 8 positions match TRBD2. With V trimmed by 5 bases and J by 0 bases, 7 bases remained unmatched. The CDR3 extends over 16 amino acids. CDR1 and CDR2 from the germline V gene are MNHEY and SMNVEV (reference sequence). The CDR3 here is CASSLASGPSTDTQYF. In DNA form, the CDR3 reads TGTGCCAGCAGTCTAGCTAGCGGGCCCAGCACAGATACGCAGTATTTT.

This chain connects TRBV30 to TRBJ2-3; D possibly corresponds to TRBD1 (7 bases). V lost 0 bases and J 2 bases, leaving 15 bases between the germline ends. In germline, CDR1 is GTSNPN, CDR2 SVGIG (reference sequence). CDR3 length equals 16 residues. The CDR3 DNA sequence: TGTGCCTGGAGTGTCCAGACAGGGAGGATCACAGATACGCAGTATTTT. Translating it yields CAWSVQTGRITDTQYF.

The J gene is TRBJ2-2, the V gene TRBV7-2; D not resolved. CDR3 length: 12 residues. The V end was cut by 5 bases, the J end by 6 bases, with 7 bases between. The germline CDR1 and CDR2 sequences are SGHTA and FQGNSA. CDR3 DNA sequence: TGTGCCAGCAGCAGATACTCCGGGGAGCTGTTTTTT. Protein: CASSRYSGELFF. Full variable domain (rest looked up from reference TRBV7-2 and TRBJ2-2): GAGVSQSPSNKVTEKGKDVELRCDPISGHTALYWYRQSLGQGLEFLIYFQGNSAPDKSGLPSDRFSAERTGGSVSTLTIQRTQQEDSAVYLCASSRYSGELFFGEGSRLTVL.

CDR3: CASGLARTGVAEQFF. CDR3 nucleotides: TGTGCTAGTGGTTTGGCGAGGACTGGCGTTGCGGAGCAGTTCTTC. The rearrangement uses TRBV12-5 and TRBJ2-1; D is perhaps TRBD2 (5 bases). The germline CDR1 and CDR2 sequences are LGHNT and FRNRAP. Trimming took 1 base from V and 10 from J, leaving 17 bases between them. The CDR3 is 15 residues long.